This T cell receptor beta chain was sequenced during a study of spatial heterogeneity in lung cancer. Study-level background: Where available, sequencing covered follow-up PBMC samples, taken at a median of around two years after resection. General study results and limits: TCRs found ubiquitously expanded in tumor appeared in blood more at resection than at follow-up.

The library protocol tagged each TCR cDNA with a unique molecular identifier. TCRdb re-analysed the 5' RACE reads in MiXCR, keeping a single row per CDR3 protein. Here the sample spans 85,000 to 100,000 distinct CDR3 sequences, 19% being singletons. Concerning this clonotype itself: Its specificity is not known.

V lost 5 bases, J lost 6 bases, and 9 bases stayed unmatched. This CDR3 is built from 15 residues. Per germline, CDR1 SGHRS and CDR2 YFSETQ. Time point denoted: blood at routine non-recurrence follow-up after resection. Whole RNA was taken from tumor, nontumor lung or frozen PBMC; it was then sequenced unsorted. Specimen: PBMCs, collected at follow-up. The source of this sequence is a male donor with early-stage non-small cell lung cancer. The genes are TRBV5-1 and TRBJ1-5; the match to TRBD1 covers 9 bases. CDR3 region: CASRRGTGSAQPQHF. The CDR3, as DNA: TGCGCCAGCAGGAGAGGGACAGGGAGTGCTCAGCCCCAGCATTTT.